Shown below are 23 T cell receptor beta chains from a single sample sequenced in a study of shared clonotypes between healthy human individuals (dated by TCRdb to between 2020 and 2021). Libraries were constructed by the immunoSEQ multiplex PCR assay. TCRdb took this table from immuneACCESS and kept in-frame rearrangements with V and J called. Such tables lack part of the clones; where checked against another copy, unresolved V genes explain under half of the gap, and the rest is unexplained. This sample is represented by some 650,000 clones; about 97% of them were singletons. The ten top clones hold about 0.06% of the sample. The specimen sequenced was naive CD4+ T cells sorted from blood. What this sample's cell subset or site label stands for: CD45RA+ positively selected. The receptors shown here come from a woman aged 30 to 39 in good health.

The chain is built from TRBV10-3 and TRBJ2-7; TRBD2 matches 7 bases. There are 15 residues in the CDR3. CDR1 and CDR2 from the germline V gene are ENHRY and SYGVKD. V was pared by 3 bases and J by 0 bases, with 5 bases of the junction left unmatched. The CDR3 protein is CAISDPSGTSYEQYF. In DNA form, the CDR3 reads TGTGCCATCAGTGATCCCAGCGGGACCTCCTACGAGCAGTACTTC.

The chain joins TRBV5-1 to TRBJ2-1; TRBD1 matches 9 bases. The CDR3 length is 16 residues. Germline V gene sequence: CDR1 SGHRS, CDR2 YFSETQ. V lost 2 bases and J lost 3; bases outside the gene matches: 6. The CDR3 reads CASSFTGTGFYNEQFF. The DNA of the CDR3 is TGCGCCAGCAGCTTCACAGGGACAGGGTTCTACAATGAGCAGTTCTTC.

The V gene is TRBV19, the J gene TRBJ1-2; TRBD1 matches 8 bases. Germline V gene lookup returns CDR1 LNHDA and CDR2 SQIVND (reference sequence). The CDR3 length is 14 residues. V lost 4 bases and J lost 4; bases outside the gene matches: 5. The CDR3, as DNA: TGTGCCAGTAGTACGCGGGACAGGAGCTATGGCTACACCTTC. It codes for CASSTRDRSYGYTF.

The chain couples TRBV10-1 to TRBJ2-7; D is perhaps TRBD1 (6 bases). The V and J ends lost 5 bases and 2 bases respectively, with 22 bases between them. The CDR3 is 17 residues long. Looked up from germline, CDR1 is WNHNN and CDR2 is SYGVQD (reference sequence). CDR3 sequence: CASSLRRTALGAYEQYF. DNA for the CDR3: TGCGCCAGCAGTCTCCGGCGGACAGCCTTGGGGGCCTACGAGCAGTACTTC.

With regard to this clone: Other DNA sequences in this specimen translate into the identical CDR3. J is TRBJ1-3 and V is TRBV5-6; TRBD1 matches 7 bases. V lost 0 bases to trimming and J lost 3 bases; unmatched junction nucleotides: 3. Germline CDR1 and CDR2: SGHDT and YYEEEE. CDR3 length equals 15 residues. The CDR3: CASSLGQGFGNTIYF. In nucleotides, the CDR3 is TGTGCCAGCAGCTTGGGACAGGGCTTTGGAAACACCATATATTTT.

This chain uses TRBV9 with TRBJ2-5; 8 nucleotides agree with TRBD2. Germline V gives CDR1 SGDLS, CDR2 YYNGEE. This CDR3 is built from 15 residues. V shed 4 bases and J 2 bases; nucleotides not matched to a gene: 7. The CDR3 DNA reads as TGTGCCAGCAGCTATAGCGGGGCGGGACAAGAGACCCAGTACTTC. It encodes CASSYSGAGQETQYF.

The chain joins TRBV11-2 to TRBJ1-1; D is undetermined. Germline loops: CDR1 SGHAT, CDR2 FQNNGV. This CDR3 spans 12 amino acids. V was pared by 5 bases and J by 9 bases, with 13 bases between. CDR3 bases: TGTGCCAGCAGCCCCGAAGACTCAAAAGCTTTCTTT. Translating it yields CASSPEDSKAFF.

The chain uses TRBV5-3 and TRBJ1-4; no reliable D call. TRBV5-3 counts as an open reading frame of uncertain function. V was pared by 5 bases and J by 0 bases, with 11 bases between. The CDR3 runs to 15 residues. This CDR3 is CARRLSGATNEKLFF. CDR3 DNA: TGTGCCAGAAGACTCTCCGGGGCAACTAATGAAAAACTGTTTTTT.

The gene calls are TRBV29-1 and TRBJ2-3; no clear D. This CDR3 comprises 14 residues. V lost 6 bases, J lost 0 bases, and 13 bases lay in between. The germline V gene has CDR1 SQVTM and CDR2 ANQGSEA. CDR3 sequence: CSVSYGSSTDTQYF. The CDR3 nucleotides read TGCAGCGTCTCCTACGGGTCTAGCACAGATACGCAGTATTTT.

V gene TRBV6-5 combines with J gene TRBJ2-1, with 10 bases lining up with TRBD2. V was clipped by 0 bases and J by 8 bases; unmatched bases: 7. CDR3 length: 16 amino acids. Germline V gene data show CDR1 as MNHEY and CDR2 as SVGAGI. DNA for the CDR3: TGTGCCAGCAGTTACTCGGTGGCTAGCGGGAGTTATGAGCAGTTCTTC. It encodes CASSYSVASGSYEQFF.

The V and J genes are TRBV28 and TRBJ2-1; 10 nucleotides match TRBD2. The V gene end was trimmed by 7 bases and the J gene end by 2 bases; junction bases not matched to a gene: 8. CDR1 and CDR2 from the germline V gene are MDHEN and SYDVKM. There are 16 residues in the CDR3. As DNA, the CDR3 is TGTGCCAGCACACTCGCCACTAGCGGGACCTACAATGAGCAGTTCTTC. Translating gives CASTLATSGTYNEQFF.

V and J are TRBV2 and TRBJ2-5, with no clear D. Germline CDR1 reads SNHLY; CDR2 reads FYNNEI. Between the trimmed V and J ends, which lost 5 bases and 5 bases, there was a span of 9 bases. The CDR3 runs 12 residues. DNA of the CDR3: TGTGCCAGCAGTACGTTGGGGGAGACCCAGTACTTC. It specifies CASSTLGETQYF.

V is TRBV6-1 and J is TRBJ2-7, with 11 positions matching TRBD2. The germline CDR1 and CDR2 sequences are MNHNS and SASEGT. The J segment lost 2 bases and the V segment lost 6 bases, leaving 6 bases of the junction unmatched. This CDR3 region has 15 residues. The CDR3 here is CASRTPTSGTYEQYF. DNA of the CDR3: TGTGCCAGCAGGACCCCGACTAGCGGGACCTACGAGCAGTACTTC.

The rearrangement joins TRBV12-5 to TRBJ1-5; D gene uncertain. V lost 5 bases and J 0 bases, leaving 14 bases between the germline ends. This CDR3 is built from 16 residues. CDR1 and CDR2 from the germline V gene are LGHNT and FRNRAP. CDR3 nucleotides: TGTGCTAGTGGTACCAAACAGCCATATAGCAATCAGCCCCAGCATTTT. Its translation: CASGTKQPYSNQPQHF.

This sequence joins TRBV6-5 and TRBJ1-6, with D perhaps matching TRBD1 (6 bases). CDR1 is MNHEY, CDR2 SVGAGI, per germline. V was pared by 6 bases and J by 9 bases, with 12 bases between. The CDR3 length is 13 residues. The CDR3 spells CASSWTDRSPLHF. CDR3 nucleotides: TGTGCCAGCAGCTGGACAGACCGTTCACCCCTCCACTTT.

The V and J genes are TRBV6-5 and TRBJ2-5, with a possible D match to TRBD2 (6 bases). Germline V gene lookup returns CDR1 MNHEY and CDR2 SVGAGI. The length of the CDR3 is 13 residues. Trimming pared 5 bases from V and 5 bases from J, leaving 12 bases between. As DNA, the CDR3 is TGTGCCAGCAGTCAAGGAGGGCTGGAGACCCAGTACTTC. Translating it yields CASSQGGLETQYF.

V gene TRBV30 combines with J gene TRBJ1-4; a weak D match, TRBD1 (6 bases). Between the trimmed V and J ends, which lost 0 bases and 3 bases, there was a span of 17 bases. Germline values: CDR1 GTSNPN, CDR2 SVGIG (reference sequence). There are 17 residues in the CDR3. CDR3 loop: CAWSVRVRGGSNEKLFF. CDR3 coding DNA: TGTGCCTGGAGTGTACGGGTCAGGGGCGGATCTAATGAAAAACTGTTTTTT. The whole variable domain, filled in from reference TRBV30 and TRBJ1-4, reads SQTIHQWPATLVQPVGSPLSLECTVEGTSNPNLYWYRQAAGRGLQLLFYSVGIGQISSEVPQNLSASRPQDRQFILSSKKLLLSDSGFYLCAWSVRVRGGSNEKLFFGSGTQLSVL.

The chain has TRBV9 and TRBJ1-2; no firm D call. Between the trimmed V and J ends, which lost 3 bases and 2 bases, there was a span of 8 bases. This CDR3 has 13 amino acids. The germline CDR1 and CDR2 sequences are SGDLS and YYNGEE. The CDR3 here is CASSAPGNYGYTF. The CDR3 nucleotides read TGTGCCAGCAGCGCCCCCGGAAACTATGGCTACACCTTC.

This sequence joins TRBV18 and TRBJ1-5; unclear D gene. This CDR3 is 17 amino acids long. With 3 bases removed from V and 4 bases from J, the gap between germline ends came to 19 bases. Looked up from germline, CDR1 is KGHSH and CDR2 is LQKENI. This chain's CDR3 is CASSPRPRADSNQPQHF. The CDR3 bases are TGTGCCAGCTCACCCCGGCCGAGGGCGGACTCTAATCAGCCCCAGCATTTT.

In nucleotides, the CDR3 is TGTGCCAGCAGTTTAAATCGGCTAGCGGGAGGGGGCGGCGAGCAGTACTTC. Protein sequence: CASSLNRLAGGGGEQYF. The V gene is TRBV27, the J gene TRBJ2-7; the match to TRBD2 covers 12 bases. Trimming cost V 2 bases and J 6 bases; bases outside gene matches: 11. Germline V gene lookup returns CDR1 MNHEY and CDR2 SMNVEV (reference sequence). This CDR3 contains 17 residues.

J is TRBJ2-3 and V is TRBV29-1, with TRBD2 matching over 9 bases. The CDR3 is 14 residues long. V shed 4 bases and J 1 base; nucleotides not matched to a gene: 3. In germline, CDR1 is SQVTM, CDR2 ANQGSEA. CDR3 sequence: CSVVRTSGTDTQYF. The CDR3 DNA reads TGCAGCGTTGTAAGGACTAGCGGCACAGATACGCAGTATTTT.

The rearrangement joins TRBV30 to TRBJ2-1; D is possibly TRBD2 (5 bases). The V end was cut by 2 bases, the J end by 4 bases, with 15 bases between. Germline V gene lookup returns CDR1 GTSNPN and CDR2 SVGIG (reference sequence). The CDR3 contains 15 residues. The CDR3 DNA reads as TGTGCCTGGAGTAGGCTAGCAGACTTATACAATGAGCAGTTCTTC. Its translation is CAWSRLADLYNEQFF.

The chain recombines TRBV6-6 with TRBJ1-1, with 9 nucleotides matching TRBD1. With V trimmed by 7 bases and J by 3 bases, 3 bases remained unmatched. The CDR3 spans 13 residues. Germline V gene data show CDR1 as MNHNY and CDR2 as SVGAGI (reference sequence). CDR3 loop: CASKRTGDTEAFF. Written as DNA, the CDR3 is TGTGCCAGCAAACGGACAGGGGACACTGAAGCTTTCTTT.